This T cell receptor (beta chain) was recorded in a study of blood T cell repertoires in COVID-19. Across the whole study: Some COVID-19 samples were acute and others convalescent; all came from the United States, Italy and Spain.

Enrolled through a virtual design, the participants were between about 18 and 100 years of age and came from 24 US areas. Methods used by the authors: Estimates of nucleated cell counts were drawn from the amplification of reference gene primers. Libraries were prepared by immunoSEQ multiplex PCR; TCRdb keeps only in-frame clonotypes and omits some of them. That table furnishes V, J and clone size, whereas the DNA furnished D and trimming. The sample gives hundreds of thousands of clones, roughly 90% of which show up once; over 3% is in the top ten. J gave up 3 bases and V 4 bases, and 6 bases lay outside the gene matches. The CDR3 extends over 14 amino acids. Germline CDR1 SGHNT, CDR2 YYREEE (reference sequence).

The sample was PBMCs or T cells enriched from blood (not recorded which). This receptor was obtained from a woman aged 50 to 65 in a cohort exposed to, infected with or recovered from COVID-19 (not recorded which). This chain links TRBV5-4 with TRBJ1-1, with 7 bases that match TRBD1. The CDR3 is CASSQRDSYTEAFF. In nucleotides, the CDR3 is TGTGCCAGCAGCCAAAGGGACAGCTACACTGAAGCTTTCTTT. The complete variable domain, with remaining parts taken from reference TRBV5-4 and TRBJ1-1, reads ETGVTQSPTHLIKTRGQQVTLRCSSQSGHNTVSWYQQALGQGPQFIFQYYREEENGRGNFPPRFSGLQFPNYSSELNVNALELDDSALYLCASSQRDSYTEAFFGQGTRLTVV.